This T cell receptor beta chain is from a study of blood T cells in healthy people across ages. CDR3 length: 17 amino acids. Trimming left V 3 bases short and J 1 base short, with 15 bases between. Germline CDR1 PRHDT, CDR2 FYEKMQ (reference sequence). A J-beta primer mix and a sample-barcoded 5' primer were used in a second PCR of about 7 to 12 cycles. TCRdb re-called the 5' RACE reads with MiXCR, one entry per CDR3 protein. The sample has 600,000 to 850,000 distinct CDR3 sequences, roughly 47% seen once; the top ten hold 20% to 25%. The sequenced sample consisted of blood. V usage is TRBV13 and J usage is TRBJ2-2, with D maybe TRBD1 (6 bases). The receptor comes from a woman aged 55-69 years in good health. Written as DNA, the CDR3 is TGTGCCAGCAGCTTGATACTTGACAGGAGGAACACCGGGGAGCTGTTTTTT. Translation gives CASSLILDRRNTGELFF. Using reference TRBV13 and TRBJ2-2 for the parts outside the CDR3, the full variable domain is AAGVIQSPRHLIKEKRETATLKCYPIPRHDTVYWYQQGPGQDPQFLISFYEKMQSDKGSIPDRFSAQQFSDYHSELNMSSLELGDSALYFCASSLILDRRNTGELFFGEGSRLTVL.